This is a list of T cell receptor beta chains from one sample in a study of blood T cells in healthy people across ages. MiXCR, run by TCRdb on the 5' RACE reads, gives a single entry per CDR3 protein. The sample carries about a million distinct CDR3 sequences, 30% to 40% recorded once. Specimen: blood. The receptors were sampled from a man aged 18 to 30 in good health. CDR3s include the opening cysteine and the closing phenylalanine or tryptophan. The D gene is left open where the match is weak. Size values are once, few and many counts, or a class for expanded clones, and some rows have none.

TRBD1,.,TRBV6-2/TRBV6-3,TRBJ2-3,CASSWGQPTNTATQYF,TGTGCCAGCAGTTGGGGACAGCCAACCAACACAGCTACGCAGTATTTT
.,.,TRBV12-3/TRBV12-4,TRBJ1-2,CASSLARGMHGYTF,TGTGCCAGCAGTTTAGCGCGAGGCATGCATGGCTACACCTTC
.,.,TRBV9,TRBJ1-6,CASSVATDNSPLHF,TGTGCCAGCAGCGTAGCTACGGATAATTCACCCCTCCACTTT
TRBD1,few,TRBV25-1,TRBJ1-2,CASSAPGQVRGYTF,TGTGCCAGCAGTGCACCAGGACAGGTCCGGGGCTACACCTTC
.,few,TRBV5-1,TRBJ1-1,CASSLDGKNTEAFF,TGCGCCAGCAGCTTGGATGGCAAGAACACTGAAGCTTTCTTT
.,.,TRBV29-1,TRBJ1-3,CSVEGGPGPSGNTIYF,TGCAGCGTTGAAGGGGGGCCAGGGCCCTCTGGAAACACCATATATTTT
.,once,TRBV7-9,TRBJ2-1,CASSLVPQVLMLGEQFF,TGTGCCAGCAGCTTAGTCCCGCAGGTTCTTATGTTGGGTGAGCAGTTCTTC
.,.,TRBV4-3,TRBJ1-1,CASSLHGGAEAFF,TGCGCCAGCAGCCTACATGGGGGGGCTGAAGCTTTCTTT
.,.,TRBV15,TRBJ1-1,CATSRQRRTEAFF,TGTGCCACCAGCAGACAACGGCGCACTGAAGCTTTCTTT
.,.,TRBV4-1,TRBJ1-2,CASSQDLSVHGYTF,TGCGCCAGCAGCCAAGATTTGAGCGTCCATGGCTACACCTTC
.,.,TRBV29-1,TRBJ2-7,CSVEGPRRYEQYF,TGCAGCGTTGAAGGTCCCCGGCGGTACGAGCAGTACTTC
.,many,TRBV5-1,TRBJ2-3,CASSLVVADTQYF,TGCGCCAGCAGCTTGGTGGTGGCAGATACGCAGTATTTT
.,.,TRBV10-3,TRBJ1-4,CAISESTLASGNEKLFF,TGTGCCATCAGTGAGTCGACTCTGGCCTCTGGGAATGAAAAACTGTTTTTT
.,few,TRBV7-2,TRBJ1-5,CASSPITADSNQPQHF,TGTGCCAGCAGCCCCATAACAGCGGATAGCAATCAGCCCCAGCATTTT
.,.,TRBV6-4,TRBJ2-2,CASRIDSLAGELFF,TGTGCCAGCAGGATAGACAGTTTAGCCGGGGAGCTGTTTTTT
TRBD1,.,TRBV20-1,TRBJ2-3,CSARTGKDTQYF,TGCAGTGCTAGGACAGGGAAAGATACGCAGTATTTT
TRBD1,once,TRBV12-3/TRBV12-4,TRBJ2-7,CASSSLRPGTGGEQYF,TGTGCCAGCAGTTCATTACGTCCCGGGACAGGGGGCGAGCAGTACTTC
.,.,TRBV2,TRBJ2-1,CASSGGSGDSYEQFF,TGTGCCAGCTCAGGTGGCAGCGGAGATTCCTATGAGCAGTTCTTC
TRBD2,.,TRBV20-1,TRBJ2-3,CSAILAGLTDTQYF,TGCAGTGCTATTCTAGCGGGGCTCACAGATACGCAGTATTTT
.,.,TRBV10-3,TRBJ1-6,CAIGEGQLSGDSPLHF,TGTGCCATCGGTGAGGGCCAACTCTCGGGGGATTCACCCCTCCACTTT
.,.,TRBV7-6,TRBJ2-7,CASSPSPSSYNEQYF,TGTGCCAGCAGCCCGAGTCCGAGCTCCTACAATGAGCAGTACTTC
.,few,TRBV25-1,TRBJ2-5,CASSDWDNEQYF,TGTGCCAGCAGTGATTGGGACAATGAGCAGTACTTC
TRBD2,.,TRBV7-2,TRBJ2-3,CASSSTSGGRPSTGTQYF,TGTGCCAGCAGCTCTACTAGCGGGGGGCGTCCTAGCACAGGTACGCAGTATTTT
TRBD1,.,TRBV12-3/TRBV12-4,TRBJ2-1,CASSSSGWDRGVWWDNEQFF,TGTGCCAGCAGTTCGTCCGGGTGGGACAGGGGGGTTTGGTGGGACAATGAGCAGTTCTTC
TRBD2,few,TRBV20-1,TRBJ2-1,CSAQRTSGVFYNEQFF,TGCAGTGCCCAACGGACTAGCGGGGTCTTCTACAATGAGCAGTTCTTC
TRBD2,.,TRBV6-2/TRBV6-3,TRBJ2-1,CASSSTSVNNEQFF,TGTGCCAGCAGTAGCACTAGCGTCAACAATGAGCAGTTCTTC
.,.,TRBV20-1,TRBJ2-1,CSARDPGVETQFF,TGCAGTGCTAGAGATCCTGGTGTGGAGACCCAGTTCTTC
TRBD1,few,TRBV6-5,TRBJ1-4,CASSYGQGHEKLFF,TGTGCCAGCAGTTATGGACAGGGCCATGAAAAACTGTTTTTT
.,few,TRBV27,TRBJ2-3,CASSLGPGFDTQYF,TGTGCCAGCAGTTTAGGCCCCGGGTTCGATACGCAGTATTTT
TRBD2,.,TRBV6-5,TRBJ2-7,CASRLIRRGAPNEQYF,TGTGCCAGCAGGCTTATCCGGCGGGGGGCTCCTAATGAGCAGTACTTC
.,.,TRBV5-5,TRBJ2-7,CASSPSGGFAAYEQYF,TGTGCCAGCAGCCCCTCTGGGGGGTTTGCCGCCTACGAGCAGTACTTC
TRBD1,.,TRBV5-5,TRBJ2-1,CASSLAGQGPYNEQFF,TGTGCCAGCAGCTTGGCCGGACAGGGACCCTACAATGAGCAGTTCTTC
.,few,TRBV10-3,TRBJ2-7,CAISESEGMDSEQYF,TGTGCCATCAGTGAGTCGGAGGGGATGGACTCCGAGCAGTACTTC
.,.,TRBV29-1,TRBJ1-2,CSALGGASSYTF,TGCAGCGCGTTGGGGGGGGCGTCGAGCTACACCTTC
.,once,TRBV19,TRBJ1-4,CASSLSEQVNEKLFF,TGTGCCAGTAGTCTATCGGAGCAGGTTAATGAAAAACTGTTTTTT
.,.,TRBV24-1,TRBJ2-1,CATSDRVEQFF,TGTGCCACCAGTGATCGGGTTGAGCAGTTCTTC
TRBD1,.,TRBV7-2,TRBJ1-1,CASSLERAGGNTEAFF,TGTGCCAGCAGCTTAGAGCGTGCAGGGGGCAACACTGAAGCTTTCTTT
TRBD1,.,TRBV12-3/TRBV12-4,TRBJ1-1,CASSFRRPGTGVNTEAFF,TGTGCCAGCAGTTTCCGGCGTCCCGGGACAGGGGTGAACACTGAAGCTTTCTTT
.,.,TRBV5-6,TRBJ2-2,CASSLATPIYAGELFF,TGTGCCAGCAGCTTGGCCACCCCCATCTACGCCGGGGAGCTGTTTTTT
TRBD2,few,TRBV27,TRBJ2-1,CASRLVGGNEQFF,TGTGCCAGCAGGCTGGTGGGGGGGAATGAGCAGTTCTTC
TRBD1,few,TRBV12-3/TRBV12-4,TRBJ1-2,CASSFGTGGIGYGYTF,TGTGCCAGCAGTTTCGGGACAGGGGGCATCGGCTATGGCTACACCTTC
TRBD1,once,TRBV29-1,TRBJ1-1,CSFWTGGWSTEAFF,TGCAGCTTCTGGACAGGGGGGTGGAGCACTGAAGCTTTCTTT
.,few,TRBV7-9,TRBJ1-4,CASSLGQTTNEKLFF,TGTGCCAGCAGCTTAGGACAGACAACTAATGAAAAACTGTTTTTT
.,once,TRBV12-5,TRBJ1-1,CASASEEVRGTEAFF,TGTGCTAGTGCTTCGGAGGAGGTTCGGGGCACTGAAGCTTTCTTT
.,few,TRBV9,TRBJ2-1,CASSVVGGNSYNEQFF,TGTGCCAGCAGCGTAGTTGGGGGGAATTCCTACAATGAGCAGTTCTTC
.,.,TRBV5-1,TRBJ2-1,CASEGGRAKYNEQFF,TGCGCCAGCGAGGGGGGGCGAGCGAAATACAATGAGCAGTTCTTC
.,.,TRBV25-1,TRBJ1-2,CASSPGGRGYGYTF,TGTGCCAGCAGCCCGGGTGGCAGAGGCTATGGCTACACCTTC
.,.,TRBV7-8,TRBJ1-6,CASSRTGGEAYNSPLHF,TGTGCCAGCAGCAGGACCGGAGGGGAAGCTTATAATTCACCCCTCCACTTT
TRBD1,few,TRBV7-2,TRBJ2-7,CASSRSGTAYEQYF,TGTGCCAGCAGCCGTTCCGGGACAGCGTACGAGCAGTACTTC
.,.,TRBV20-1,TRBJ2-2,CSAPLGGYTGELFF,TGCAGTGCGCCACTAGGGGGGTACACCGGGGAGCTGTTTTTT
.,once,TRBV7-2,TRBJ2-7,CASSSVRSFYEQYF,TGTGCCAGCAGTTCGGTCAGAAGTTTCTACGAGCAGTACTTC
TRBD2,.,TRBV4-3,TRBJ2-3,CASSQVIGLAGDPPGFADTQYF,TGCGCCAGCAGCCAAGTCATAGGACTAGCGGGGGATCCCCCCGGGTTTGCAGATACGCAGTATTTT
.,few,TRBV6-6,TRBJ1-1,CASGRGTGEAFF,TGTGCCAGCGGCAGAGGAACAGGCGAAGCTTTCTTT
.,few,TRBV25-1,TRBJ1-2,CASSEYSRGYTF,TGTGCCAGCAGTGAATACTCGCGTGGCTACACCTTC
.,.,TRBV10-3,TRBJ2-1,CAASDGSYNEQFF,TGTGCCGCCTCGGATGGCTCCTACAATGAGCAGTTCTTC